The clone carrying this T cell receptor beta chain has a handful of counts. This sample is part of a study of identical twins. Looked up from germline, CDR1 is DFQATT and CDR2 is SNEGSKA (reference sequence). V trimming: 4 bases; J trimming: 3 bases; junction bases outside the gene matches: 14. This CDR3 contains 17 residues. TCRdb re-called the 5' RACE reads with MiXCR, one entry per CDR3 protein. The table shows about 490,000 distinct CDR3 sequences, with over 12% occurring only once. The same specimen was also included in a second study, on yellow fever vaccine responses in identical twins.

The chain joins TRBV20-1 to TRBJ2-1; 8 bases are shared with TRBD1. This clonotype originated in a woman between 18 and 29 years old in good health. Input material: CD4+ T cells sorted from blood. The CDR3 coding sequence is TGCAGTGCTACTAAACTTACAGCACAGGGGGACTACAATGAGCAGTTCTTC. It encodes CSATKLTAQGDYNEQFF.